The clone carrying this T cell receptor beta chain was detected once. The same CDR3 can be traced to other DNA sequences in this sample. The CDR3 has 13 amino acids. Germline CDR1 and CDR2: SGHTA and FQGTGA. V was pared by 5 bases and J by 3 bases, with 2 bases of the junction left unmatched. Authors' methods: Amplification of reference gene primers provided the estimated nucleated cell counts. Profiling relied on immunoSEQ multiplex PCR, and the TCRdb table lists in-frame clones only, not all of them. V, J and clone size derive from that table, while D and trimming were established from the DNA sequence. The table has about 280,000 clones, more than 75% seen once. Clinical history as reported by participants underpinned cohort assignment. This sample was included in a study of blood T cell repertoires in COVID-19. Whole-study context: Among Cohort 3 donors, those recovered had two negative PCRs, clearance, or symptom resolution.

Input material: PBMCs or T cells enriched from blood (not recorded which). The source is a woman aged 55-69 years in a cohort exposed to, infected with or recovered from COVID-19 (not recorded which). This chain uses TRBV7-3 with TRBJ1-2; the match to TRBD1 covers 8 bases. CDR3 in amino acids: CASSPDRDYGYTF. The CDR3 DNA reads TGTGCCAGCAGCCCGGACAGGGACTATGGCTACACCTTC.